This entry is about one T cell receptor beta chain. Its specificity is unknown. With UMIs, 5'RACE template switching was used to make TCR beta cDNA. TCRdb reworked the 5' RACE reads into one entry per CDR3 protein, no DNA. The repertoire table contains 350,000 to 400,000 distinct CDR3 sequences. These data originate in a study of T cells expressing NK-cell markers. Study background: Sorted CD3+CD56+NKG2C+, CD3+CD56+NKG2C- and CD3+CD56-NKG2C+ T cells provided the TCR beta repertoires. Regarding the study as a whole: The contribution of dominant NKG2C+ clonotypes to CD8+ T cells in roughly six donors was roughly 1.0-7.5%. Questions lingered over whether expanded NKG2C+ T cell clones were HCMV-specific.

The CDR3 is 14 amino acids. Looked up from germline, CDR1 is MNHEY and CDR2 is SVGAGI. The TCR originated in a woman aged 45 to 65 in good health. Sequencing was carried out using blood T cells: a sorted CD56 or NKG2C T cell subset, CD4+ or CD8+ T cells, or bulk PBMC T cells (not recorded which). V gene TRBV6-5 combines with J gene TRBJ2-7; the TRBD2 assignment by TCRdb is unverifiable without DNA. CDR3 protein: CASSYSGGSYEQYF.